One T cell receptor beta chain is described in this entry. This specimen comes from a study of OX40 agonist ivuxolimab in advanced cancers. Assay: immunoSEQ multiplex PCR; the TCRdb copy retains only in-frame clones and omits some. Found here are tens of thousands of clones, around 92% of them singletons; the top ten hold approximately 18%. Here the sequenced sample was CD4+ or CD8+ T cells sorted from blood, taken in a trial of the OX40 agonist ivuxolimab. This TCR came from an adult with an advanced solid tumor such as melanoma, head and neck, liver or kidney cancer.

The chain's CDR3 is CSVEDPGRGDYGYTF. The CDR3 DNA reads as TGCAGCGTTGAAGATCCCGGCAGGGGCGACTATGGCTACACCTTC. The chain recombines TRBV29-1 with TRBJ1-2; maybe TRBD1 (6 bases). V was pared by 0 bases and J by 3 bases, with 14 bases between. The CDR3 consists of 15 residues. From germline, CDR1 is SQVTM and CDR2 ANQGSEA.